These 18 T cell receptor beta chains share one sample of origin, sequenced in a study of Graves' ophthalmopathy and Graves' hyperthyroidism. RNA transcripts provided the template for amplifying TCR beta CDR3 regions. RT-PCR with HTBI primers came first, then second-round multiplex PCR. TCRdb redid the calling of the multiplex PCR reads with MiXCR, one entry per CDR3 protein. The sample holds just over 600,000 distinct CDR3 sequences, over 20% seen once. Input material: peripheral blood. The receptors here all came from a woman in her late teens or twenties with stable Graves' hyperthyroidism. Some clones in this sample may be carry-over from other donors' samples.

This clonotype has ten or more counts. CDR3 region: CASSHIGTLQETQYF. DNA of the CDR3: TGTGCCAGCAGCCATATCGGGACTTTACAAGAGACCCAGTACTTC. The genes are TRBV11-2 and TRBJ2-5, with D possibly TRBD2 on 6 matching bases. Germline V gives CDR1 SGHAT, CDR2 FQNNGV. The CDR3 loop spans 15 amino acids. The V end lost 5 bases, the J end lost 2 bases, and 15 bases lay between the germline ends.

The chain carries TRBV6-1 and TRBJ2-5; 8 bases agree with TRBD1. Germline CDR1 MNHNS, CDR2 SASEGT. The length of the CDR3 is 14 residues. V trimming: 3 bases; J trimming: 5 bases; junction bases outside the gene matches: 5. The CDR3 protein is CASSDRGHKETQYF. The CDR3 DNA reads as TGTGCCAGCAGTGACAGGGGGCATAAGGAGACCCAGTACTTC.

There are a few counts of this clonotype. A much larger clone lies a single base off, so this may be a read error. V is TRBV28 and J is TRBJ1-5, with TRBD1 identical over 8 bases. Germline V gene lookup returns CDR1 MDHEN and CDR2 SYDVKM. This CDR3 has 17 amino acids. The CDR3 DNA reads as TGTGCCAGCAGTTTTAGGTTCTGGACAGGGTCCAATCAGCCCCAGCAGTTT. Protein product: CASSFRFWTGSNQPQQF.

This chain uses TRBV6-1 with TRBJ1-1; no definite D call. Deletions cut 7 bases from V and 0 bases from J, with 12 bases between. The germline gives CDR1 MNHNS, CDR2 SASEGT. This CDR3 has 14 residues. CDR3 DNA sequence: TGTGCCAGCACCACCAGGCAGCTGAACACTGAAGCTTTCTTT. As protein: CASTTRQLNTEAFF.

This clonotype has ten or more counts. The J gene is TRBJ2-5, the V gene TRBV24-1; D possibly corresponds to TRBD1 (6 bases). CDR3 size: 14 residues. V lost 3 bases and J lost 5, with 12 bases in between. Germline CDR1 and CDR2: KGHDR and SFDVKD. The DNA for the CDR3 is TGTGCCACCAGTGATGCAGGGGCGTGGGAGACCCAGTACTTC. It codes for CATSDAGAWETQYF.

This clonotype was recorded many times. The rearrangement links TRBV28 to TRBJ1-1, with TRBD1 identical over 7 bases. Germline V gene lookup returns CDR1 MDHEN and CDR2 SYDVKM. This CDR3 is built from 15 residues. The ends lost 6 bases at V and 1 base at J; junction bases unmatched: 8. CDR3 protein: CASRPTGAQNTEAFF. The CDR3 DNA reads as TGTGCCAGCAGGCCCACAGGGGCCCAGAACACTGAAGCTTTCTTT.

This clonotype came up a few times. The genes are TRBV19 and TRBJ2-7, with TRBD2 identical over 8 bases. The CDR3 runs to 15 residues. The trim removed 3 bases at V and 1 base at J, leaving 5 bases unmatched. Germline V lookup: CDR1 LNHDA, CDR2 SQIVND (reference sequence). The CDR3 is CASSIGGGPSYEQYF. The DNA for the CDR3 is TGTGCCAGTAGTATTGGCGGGGGGCCTTCCTACGAGCAGTACTTC. Drawing the rest from reference TRBV19 and TRBJ2-7, the complete variable domain is DGGITQSPKYLFRKEGQNVTLSCEQNLNHDAMYWYRQDPGQGLRLIYYSQIVNDFQKGDIAEGYSVSREKKESFPLTVTSAQKNPTAFYLCASSIGGGPSYEQYFGPGTRLTVT.

Only a few counts were recorded for this clonotype. This rearrangement joins TRBV6-2 or TRBV6-3 to TRBJ1-3, with D uncertain. The CDR3 sequence is 16 residues long. Germline V gene lookup returns CDR1 MNHEY and CDR2 SVGEGT. The ends were cut back, 6 bases at V and 2 bases at J, with 17 bases in the middle. The chain's CDR3 is CASRTLNQPTGNTIYF. The CDR3 coding sequence is TGTGCCAGCAGGACCCTAAACCAGCCTACTGGAAACACCATATATTTT.

CDR3 protein: CASSLGPRGDQETQYF. The CDR3, as DNA: TGTGCCAGCAGTTTAGGTCCCAGGGGAGACCAAGAGACCCAGTACTTC. The chain has TRBV27 and TRBJ2-5; D perhaps matches TRBD1 (6 bases). With 2 bases removed from V and 0 bases from J, the gap between germline ends came to 13 bases. Germline CDR1 reads MNHEY; CDR2 reads SMNVEV (reference sequence). The CDR3 extends over 16 amino acids.

This clonotype turned up a few times. This rearrangement joins TRBV30 to TRBJ1-2; no clear D. Trimming left V 1 base short and J 8 bases short, with 11 bases between. CDR3 length: 12 residues. Germline V gene lookup returns CDR1 GTSNPN and CDR2 SVGIG (reference sequence). The CDR3 coding sequence is TGTGCCTGGAGTGCCGGCTCGGGGGGCTACACCTTC. As protein: CAWSAGSGGYTF.

This clonotype was counted at least ten times. The gene calls are TRBV29-1 and TRBJ1-1; tentatively, D is TRBD1 (6 bases). Germline V gives CDR1 SQVTM, CDR2 ANQGSEA. The V end was cut by 0 bases, the J end by 1 base, with 6 bases between. The CDR3 consists of 13 residues. CDR3 DNA sequence: TGCAGCGTTGAAGAACAGGGGAACACTGAAGCTTTCTTT. Translated, it gives CSVEEQGNTEAFF.

This rearrangement joins TRBV12-3 or TRBV12-4 to TRBJ1-1; D gene uncertain. The CDR3 is 13 residues long. Trimming shortened V by 8 bases and J by 2 bases, and 12 bases separated the two germline ends. CDR3 coding DNA: TGTGCCAGCCTGGGGAGTCCTAACACTGAAGCTTTCTTT. Translated: CASLGSPNTEAFF.

Ten or more counts support this clonotype. V and J are TRBV11-2 and TRBJ1-1; no definite D call. The CDR3 length is 15 residues. Trimming shortened V by 0 bases and J by 0 bases, and 8 bases separated the two germline ends. Germline V CDR1 and CDR2: SGHAT, FQNNGV. The CDR3 nucleotides read TGTGCCAGCAGCTTAGAACCCAGCATGAACACTGAAGCTTTCTTT. This sequence encodes CASSLEPSMNTEAFF.

This sequence joins TRBV2 and TRBJ2-4, with 7 bases fitting TRBD1. This CDR3 is built from 14 residues. The germline V gene has CDR1 SNHLY and CDR2 FYNNEI. Trimming cost V 6 bases and J 3 bases; bases outside gene matches: 5. CDR3 region: CASRGDSVKNIQYF. DNA for the CDR3: TGTGCCAGCAGGGGGGACAGTGTCAAAAACATTCAGTACTTC.

This clonotype was counted at least ten times. The rearrangement links TRBV12-3 or TRBV12-4 to TRBJ2-7, with TRBD1 identical over 7 bases. V was pared by 4 bases and J by 3 bases, with 9 bases of the junction left unmatched. The CDR3 covers 15 residues. The CDR3 nucleotides are TGTGCCAGCAGTTCTCGGGACAGATATTTCTACGAGCAGTACTTC. As protein: CASSSRDRYFYEQYF.

On this clonotype itself: A read error may explain this, as a much larger clone is one base away. This chain uses TRBV12-3 or TRBV12-4 with TRBJ1-3; 8 bases map to TRBD1. J lost 2 bases, V lost 6 bases, and 3 bases had no gene match. The CDR3 runs to 14 residues. This CDR3 is CASRPTGAGNTIYF. The CDR3 region has the DNA TGTGCCAGCAGGCCGACAGGGGCTGGAAACACCATATATTTT.

This clonotype was found many times. The rearrangement uses TRBV7-9 and TRBJ2-7; 7 nucleotides match TRBD2. The CDR3 totals 14 residues. The germline V gene has CDR1 SEHNR and CDR2 FQNEAQ (reference sequence). V was clipped by 5 bases and J by 2 bases; unmatched bases: 6. The CDR3 loop reads CASSPSGGPYEQYF. The DNA of the CDR3 is TGTGCCAGCAGCCCGTCGGGAGGCCCCTACGAGCAGTACTTC.

This clonotype was seen many times. V is TRBV6-5 and J is TRBJ1-6; D gene unclear. Trimming took 0 bases from V and 8 from J, leaving 14 bases between them. CDR1 MNHEY and CDR2 SVGAGI come from the germline V gene. The CDR3 contains 16 residues. CDR3 protein: CASSYSTGTSHSPLHF. The CDR3 DNA reads TGTGCCAGCAGTTACTCGACGGGCACGTCCCATTCACCCCTCCACTTT.